These 11 T cell receptor beta chains were sequenced from one sample in a study of response to subunit inactivated influenza vaccine. TCRdb reprocessed the RT-PCR reads with MiXCR, giving one entry per CDR3 protein. The sample has about 780,000 distinct CDR3 sequences, 18% seen once. The material sequenced was PBMCs from blood, taken roughly 5 days after vaccination. The receptors stem from a man aged 50-59 years who received an inactivated influenza vaccine.

In this sample, this clonotype turned up a few times. The chain's CDR3 is CASSLGVAGGLETQYF. The CDR3 nucleotides read TGTGCCAGCAGCCTCGGAGTAGCGGGGGGGCTTGAGACCCAGTACTTC. The rearrangement uses TRBV4-2 and TRBJ2-5; TRBD2 matches 11 bases. This CDR3 region has 16 residues. Losses at the gene ends were 4 bases for V and 5 bases for J; bases not matched to a gene: 9. Germline lookup yields CDR1 LGHNA and CDR2 YNFKEQ.

The table lists this clonotype with a few counts. This chain joins TRBV7-9 and TRBJ2-5; 9 nucleotides line up with TRBD2. The CDR3 is 15 residues long. The V and J ends lost 5 bases and 1 base, in that order; junction bases with no gene match: 5. CDR1 SEHNR and CDR2 FQNEAQ come from the germline V gene (reference sequence). In DNA, the CDR3 is TGTGCCAGCAGCGCCAGACTAGCGGCCCAAGAGACCCAGTACTTC. It specifies CASSARLAAQETQYF.

This clonotype showed up just a few times. V usage is TRBV20-1 and J usage is TRBJ2-1; no clear D gene. Germline CDR1 and CDR2: DFQATT and SNEGSKA (reference sequence). Deletions cut 6 bases from V and 8 bases from J, with 14 bases between. CDR3 length: 12 residues. CDR3 region: CSAREPYHEQFF. DNA of the CDR3: TGCAGTGCCCGAGAGCCTTACCATGAGCAGTTCTTC.

A few counts support this clonotype. This chain links TRBV6-1 with TRBJ1-5; D is unclear. Deletions cut 4 bases from V and 5 bases from J, with 9 bases between. The germline CDR1 and CDR2 sequences are MNHNS and SASEGT. This CDR3 has 13 residues. CDR3 sequence: CASSALTDQPQHF. CDR3 nucleotide sequence: TGTGCCAGCAGTGCGTTAACAGATCAGCCCCAGCATTTT.

This clonotype was detected a few times. The chain has TRBV4-1 and TRBJ2-1; D possibly corresponds to TRBD1 (6 bases). The CDR3 consists of 16 residues. V lost 4 bases to trimming and J lost 0 bases, with 13 bases between them. Germline-derived CDR1 and CDR2 are MGHRA and YSYEKL. For the CDR3, the DNA is TGCGCCAGCAGCCCGGGACACGCGAGCTCCTACAATGAGCAGTTCTTC. Its translation: CASSPGHASSYNEQFF.

This clonotype appeared a few times. The J gene is TRBJ2-1, the V gene TRBV5-4; D gene uncertain. Trimming removed 0 bases from V and 9 bases from J, with 19 bases in between. There are 16 residues in the CDR3. Per the germline V gene, CDR1 is SGHNT and CDR2 is YYREEE (reference sequence). The CDR3 DNA reads as TGTGCCAGCAGCTTGGCCCGGGCGGTGAGACGAGGTGAGCAGTTCTTC. It encodes CASSLARAVRRGEQFF. The complete variable domain, with remaining parts taken from reference TRBV5-4 and TRBJ2-1, reads ETGVTQSPTHLIKTRGQQVTLRCSSQSGHNTVSWYQQALGQGPQFIFQYYREEENGRGNFPPRFSGLQFPNYSSELNVNALELDDSALYLCASSLARAVRRGEQFFGPGTRLTVL.

This chain links TRBV10-3 with TRBJ2-2; 11 nucleotides match TRBD1. V was clipped by 8 bases and J by 0 bases; unmatched bases: 2. Germline V CDR1 and CDR2: ENHRY, SYGVKD. CDR3 length: 15 amino acids. CDR3 sequence: CAIRTGGANTGELFF. The CDR3 nucleotides read TGTGCCATCCGGACAGGGGGCGCGAACACCGGGGAGCTGTTTTTT.

J is TRBJ2-2 and V is TRBV30; no definite D call. V dropped 4 bases and J dropped 5 bases, with 5 bases sitting between them. The CDR3 consists of 11 residues. The germline V gene has CDR1 GTSNPN and CDR2 SVGIG (reference sequence). CDR3 region: CAWTRTGELFF. CDR3 DNA: TGTGCCTGGACCCGGACCGGGGAGCTGTTTTTT. The whole variable domain, filled in from reference TRBV30 and TRBJ2-2, reads SQTIHQWPATLVQPVGSPLSLECTVEGTSNPNLYWYRQAAGRGLQLLFYSVGIGQISSEVPQNLSASRPQDRQFILSSKKLLLSDSGFYLCAWTRTGELFFGEGSRLTVL.

Turning to this clonotype: This may be a read error, as it is one base from a much larger clone. The chain uses TRBV6-2 or TRBV6-3 and TRBJ1-5; D remains ambiguous. CDR3 size: 12 residues. Looked up from germline, CDR1 is MNHEY and CDR2 is SVGEGT. V was shortened by 0 bases and J by 6 bases, with 3 bases between the two germline ends. DNA of the CDR3: TGTGCCAGCAGTTACTCGACTCAGCCCCAGCATTTT. Amino acid sequence: CASSYSTQPQHF.

This clonotype occurred many times. This chain joins TRBV7-6 and TRBJ2-7; no firm D call. The CDR3 is made up of 13 amino acids. Deletions cut 1 base from V and 6 bases from J, with 10 bases between. The V gene's germline CDR1 is SGHVS and CDR2 FNYEAQ. CDR3 DNA: TGTGCCAGCAGCTTAGAGAAAATAAGCGAGCAGTACTTC. Its translation is CASSLEKISEQYF.

This clonotype turned up a few times. The rearrangement uses TRBV29-1 and TRBJ1-1; perhaps TRBD1 as D (5 bases). This CDR3 region has 13 residues. Deletions cut 5 bases from V and 1 base from J, with 11 bases between. Germline V gives CDR1 SQVTM, CDR2 ANQGSEA. CDR3 DNA sequence: TGCAGCGTTTTAAGACAGACGAACACTGAAGCTTTCTTT. Translation gives CSVLRQTNTEAFF.